This T cell receptor (beta chain) emerged from a study of T cell repertoires in cytomegalovirus infection. Study information: CMV epitopes used comprised recently identified HLA-C-restricted ones and well-studied HLA-B-restricted ones. The public TCR beta signatures pointed to both CMV infection and matching HLA type.

There are 16 residues in the CDR3. Germline values: CDR1 SGHNT, CDR2 YYREEE (reference sequence). After removal of 4 bases from V and 7 bases from J, the junction contained 11 bases not matched to a gene. In this sample, this clonotype turned up a few times. Antigen: not known. One entry per CDR3 protein, called by TCRdb with MiXCR from the reads. This table holds approximately 910,000 distinct CDR3 sequences, less than 35% found once. This sample comprised cultured CD8+ T cells from PBMCs, obtained from culture after CMV antigen stimulation. This TCR derives from a human donor in good health (CMV status not recorded). Some clones in this sample may be carry-over from other donors' samples. The rearrangement links TRBV5-4 to TRBJ2-1; 10 bases align to TRBD2. The CDR3 DNA is TGTGCCAGCAGCCTCGAAAGGTTAGCGGGGGGTAATGAGCAGTTCTTC. Protein product: CASSLERLAGGNEQFF.